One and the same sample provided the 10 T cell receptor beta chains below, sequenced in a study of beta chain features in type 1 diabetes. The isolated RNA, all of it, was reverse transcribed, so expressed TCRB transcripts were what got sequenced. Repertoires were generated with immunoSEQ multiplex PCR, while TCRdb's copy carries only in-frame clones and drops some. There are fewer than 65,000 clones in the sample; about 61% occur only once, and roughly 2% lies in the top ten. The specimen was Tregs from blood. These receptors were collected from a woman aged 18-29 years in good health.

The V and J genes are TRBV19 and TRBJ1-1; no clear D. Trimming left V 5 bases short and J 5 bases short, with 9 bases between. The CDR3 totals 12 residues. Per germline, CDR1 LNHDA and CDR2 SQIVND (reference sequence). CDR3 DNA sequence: TGTGCCAGTAGTCCGGGGTTGACTGAAGCTTTCTTT. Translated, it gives CASSPGLTEAFF.

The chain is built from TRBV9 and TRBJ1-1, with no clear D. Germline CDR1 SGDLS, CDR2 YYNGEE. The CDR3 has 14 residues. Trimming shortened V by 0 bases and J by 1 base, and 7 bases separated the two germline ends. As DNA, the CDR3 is TGTGCCAGCAGCGTAGTGGGAGAGAACACTGAAGCTTTCTTT. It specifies CASSVVGENTEAFF.

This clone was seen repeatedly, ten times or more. The CDR3 bases are TGTGCCAGCAGCTTGGTACAACAGCTTAACACAGATACGCAGTATTTT. Translating it yields CASSLVQQLNTDTQYF. The chain recombines TRBV5-4 with TRBJ2-3; D is unresolved. The CDR3 spans 16 residues. Looked up from germline, CDR1 is SGHNT and CDR2 is YYREEE (reference sequence). Trimming cost V 0 bases and J 2 bases, with 13 bases left between them.

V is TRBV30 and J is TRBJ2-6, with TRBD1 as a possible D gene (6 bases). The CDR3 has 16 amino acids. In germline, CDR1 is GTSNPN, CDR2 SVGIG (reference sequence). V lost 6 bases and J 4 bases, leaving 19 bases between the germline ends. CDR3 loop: CACQNRLGTGANVLTF. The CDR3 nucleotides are TGTGCCTGTCAGAACAGGCTAGGGACAGGGGCCAACGTCCTGACTTTC.

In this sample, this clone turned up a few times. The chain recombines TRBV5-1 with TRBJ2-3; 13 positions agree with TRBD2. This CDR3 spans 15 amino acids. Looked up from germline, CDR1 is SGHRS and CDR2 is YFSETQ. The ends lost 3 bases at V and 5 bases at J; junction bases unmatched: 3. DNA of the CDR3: TGCGCCAGCAGCTCGGGGACTAGCGGGGAAGATACGCAGTATTTT. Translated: CASSSGTSGEDTQYF.

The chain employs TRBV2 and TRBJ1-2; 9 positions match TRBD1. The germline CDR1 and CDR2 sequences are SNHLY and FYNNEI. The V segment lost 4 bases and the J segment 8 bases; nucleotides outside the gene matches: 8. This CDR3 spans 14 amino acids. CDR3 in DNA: TGTGCCAGCAGTGGAAGGGGGACAGGGAGCGGCTACACCTTC. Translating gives CASSGRGTGSGYTF.

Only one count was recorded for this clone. CDR3 DNA: TGCGCCAGCAGGCTCGGACAGCAAGAGACCCAGTACTTC. The encoded protein is CASRLGQQETQYF. The chain combines TRBV5-1 with TRBJ2-5, with D maybe TRBD1 (6 bases). The germline CDR1 and CDR2 sequences are SGHRS and YFSETQ. V lost 5 bases and J 2 bases, leaving 10 bases between the germline ends. The length of the CDR3 is 13 residues. Combining the CDR3 with reference TRBV5-1 and TRBJ2-5 gives the whole variable domain KAGVTQTPRYLIKTRGQQVTLSCSPISGHRSVSWYQQTPGQGLQFLFEYFSETQRNKGNFPGRFSGRQFSNSRSEMNVSTLELGDSALYLCASRLGQQETQYFGPGTRLLVL.

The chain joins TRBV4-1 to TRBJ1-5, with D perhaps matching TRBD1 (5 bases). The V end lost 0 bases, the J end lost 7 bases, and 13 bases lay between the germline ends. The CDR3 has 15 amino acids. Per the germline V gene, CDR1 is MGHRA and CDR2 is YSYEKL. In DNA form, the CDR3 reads TGCGCCAGCAGCCAAGAAATGGGACGGGGGCAGCCCCAGCATTTT. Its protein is CASSQEMGRGQPQHF.

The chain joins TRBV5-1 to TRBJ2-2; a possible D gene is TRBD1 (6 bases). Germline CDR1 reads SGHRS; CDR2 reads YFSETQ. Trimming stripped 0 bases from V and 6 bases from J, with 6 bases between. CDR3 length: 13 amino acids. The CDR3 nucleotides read TGCGCCAGCAGCTTGGACAGGGCCGGGGAGCTGTTTTTT. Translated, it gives CASSLDRAGELFF.

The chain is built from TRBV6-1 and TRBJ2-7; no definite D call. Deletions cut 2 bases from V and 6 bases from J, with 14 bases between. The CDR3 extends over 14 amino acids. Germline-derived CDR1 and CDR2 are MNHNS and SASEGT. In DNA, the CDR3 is TGTGCCAGCAGTGAACGACCAGACCGAGGCGAGCAGTACTTC. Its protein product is CASSERPDRGEQYF.